This TCR beta chain emerged from a study of blood T cell repertoires in COVID-19. About the research overall: Italy, Spain and the United States were the sources of the convalescent and acute COVID-19 samples.

As originally analysed: Using reference gene primer amplification, nucleated cell counts were estimated. The assay was immunoSEQ multiplex PCR, and TCRdb's table has in-frame clones only and misses some. That table supplies the V and J calls and clone size; D and trimming were determined from the DNA. This table has under 20,000 clones, about 87% appearing once. Germline V lookup: CDR1 MNHNY, CDR2 SVGAGI (reference sequence). With V trimmed by 6 bases and J by 7 bases, 7 bases remained unmatched. There are 15 residues in the CDR3. The clonotype was recovered from a human donor in a cohort sampled during active COVID-19. The V gene is TRBV6-6, the J gene TRBJ2-2, with 11 bases lining up with TRBD2. Sequences were obtained from peripheral blood. The CDR3, as DNA: TGTGCCAGCAGGACTAGCGGGGCGGGTCACGGGGAGCTGTTTTTT. It is translated as CASRTSGAGHGELFF.